A single T cell receptor beta chain is shown here with its context. No antigen is known for it. At one of its ends the junction is not consistent with the germline gene, which may arise from a read error. The data were taken from a study of T cell responses to AZD1222 COVID-19 vaccine (dated by TCRdb to about 2021). For the wider study: AZD1222 recipients with second doses at about 4 weeks or about 12 weeks were pooled, because spike-specific TCR depth and breadth did not differ between schedules. TCR sequencing covered more than 230 trial participants: 200 to 210 given two doses of AZD1222 and around 25 given two doses of MenACWY control vaccine. Trial participants were enrolled by age into subgroups of 18-55, 56-69 and 70-plus years, and 148, 28 and 57 TCR-sequenced participants, respectively, were included in these subgroups. Points the paper makes about the study in general: The 56-69-year group was small, and its depth increase did not reach significance, likely because of low power. Participants were mostly white British and included more females than males, and it was suggested by the authors that clonal diversity may have been underestimated. After two AZD1222 doses, both the breadth and the depth of spike-specific TCRs were significantly higher than at day 0 and than in MenACWY recipients. Because no day 14 peak-response samples were available, the repertoires could be characterized only after the peak T cell response. Only a handful of AZD1222 recipients were SARS-CoV-2 seropositive at baseline, limiting conclusions about previously exposed vaccinees. Nearly half of unique spike-specific TCRs reportedly recognized epitopes outside regions mutated in the B.1.351 and B.1.1.7 variants. CD4 TCRs associated with the vaccine covered the entire spike protein, and the dominant responses were in regions 160-218 and 743-854.

From its cysteine to its phenylalanine, the CDR3 spans 15 amino acids. Only the CDR3 region is kept as DNA, spanning 45 bases read in frame from base 1. The germline V gene (reference sequence) provides CDR1 SSHAT and CDR2 FNYEAQ. The CDR3 regions of human TCRbeta chains were analyzed by immunosequencing. As for the authors' bioinformatics: Repertoire TCRs were checked for matches against a reference library of SARS-CoV-2-specific TCRs that had been generated using the MIRA antigen-specificity platform. Breadth was defined as the fraction of unique TCRs that were SARS-CoV-2-associated. Depth was defined as the fraction of total T cells that were SARS-CoV-2-associated. Using the MIRA data, every spike-specific TCR was mapped to the spike region that the TCR reacted to and assigned to either a CD4 or a CD8 class. Log10-transformed breadth and depth values were compared by one-way ANOVA with Sidak's multiple comparisons tests. Not all clones reach the TCRdb copy of this immuneACCESS table, which keeps in-frame sequences only. Checked studies attribute under half of the gap to unresolved V genes and leave the rest unexplained. Clone size and V and J calls were adopted from that table, with D and trimming inferred from the DNA. The sample table contains 90,000 to 130,000 clones; only one count was recorded for about four fifths of them. The ten largest make up approximately 9.4% of the sample.

This sample's time point label indicates: baseline before first vaccination. Samples from vaccinated people were obtained from the UK trials COV001 and COV002, which included a single-blind randomized controlled phase 2/3 trial of AZD1222 (ChAdOx1 nCoV-19) in healthy adults. For TCRbeta chain sequencing, PBMC samples were collected from trial participants at day 0 and at day 28 after the second dose. The chain links TRBV7-7 with TRBJ1-4; the D gene is perhaps TRBD1, on 6 matching bases. The receptor's source is an adult in good health. The material was peripheral blood, obtained on day 0 of AZD1222 vaccination. The nucleotide sequence is TGTGCTAGCAGCCCTACGGAGGGGGGATATGAAAAACTGTTTTTT. This yields the protein CASSPTEGGYEKLFF.